These 20 T cell receptor beta chains were sequenced from one sample in a study of shared clonotypes between healthy human individuals. The protocol was immunoSEQ multiplex PCR, while the TCRdb copy is restricted to in-frame clones and leaves out a portion. The data hold approximately 740,000 clones, with around 72% observed a single time. The sequencing input was memory CD4+ T cells sorted from blood. This sample's subset: CD45RA-negative fraction. The receptor set was obtained from a woman aged 25 to 45 in good health.

The rearrangement links TRBV5-1 to TRBJ2-7; D is unclear. Germline V lookup: CDR1 SGHRS, CDR2 YFSETQ. The CDR3 is 13 residues long. The V end was cut by 4 bases, the J end by 8 bases, with 16 bases between. The CDR3 sequence: CASSVQPDEQQYF. CDR3 in DNA: TGCGCCAGCAGCGTACAACCGGACGAGCAGCAGTACTTC.

This clone was seen only once. J is TRBJ2-3 and V is TRBV9; 10 bases line up with TRBD2. The CDR3 runs to 15 residues. CDR1 and CDR2 from the germline V gene are SGDLS and YYNGEE. The V gene end was trimmed by 0 bases and the J gene end by 6 bases; junction bases not matched to a gene: 4. The CDR3 DNA reads TGTGCCAGCAGCGTAGTAGGTAGCGGGAGGGATACGCAGTATTTT. Amino acid sequence: CASSVVGSGRDTQYF.

V gene TRBV5-1 combines with J gene TRBJ2-7, with D tentatively TRBD2 (5 bases). The V end lost 4 bases, the J end lost 4 bases, and 15 bases lay between the germline ends. The CDR3 covers 14 residues. CDR1 and CDR2 from the germline V gene are SGHRS and YFSETQ. The CDR3 DNA sequence: TGCGCCAGCAGCCGGGAAAGGGCCGAATACGAGCAGTACTTC. Its protein is CASSRERAEYEQYF.

This clone has a single count. V is TRBV6-1 and J is TRBJ1-3; the D gene is possibly TRBD1 (6 bases). Germline V gene lookup returns CDR1 MNHNS and CDR2 SASEGT. Trimming stripped 6 bases from V and 3 bases from J, with 12 bases between. CDR3 size: 14 residues. The CDR3 nucleotides are TGTGCCAGCAGGCCGGGGGCCGGTGGAAACACCATATATTTT. The encoded protein is CASRPGAGGNTIYF.

The gene calls are TRBV11-2 and TRBJ1-2, with unresolved D. V was clipped by 1 base and J by 3 bases, with 12 bases between them. The V gene's germline CDR1 is SGHAT and CDR2 FQNNGV. This CDR3 contains 15 residues. The CDR3 reads CASSLGVQRDYGYTF. The CDR3 bases are TGTGCCAGCAGCTTAGGGGTTCAAAGGGACTATGGCTACACCTTC.

The chain employs TRBV5-6 and TRBJ2-2; D might be TRBD2 (6 bases). CDR3 size: 15 residues. CDR1 SGHDT and CDR2 YYEEEE come from the germline V gene. Trimming left V 2 bases short and J 4 bases short, with 12 bases between. The CDR3 nucleotides are TGTGCCAGCAGCTTCGGAGCGGGTGTCACCGGGGAGCTGTTTTTT. This sequence encodes CASSFGAGVTGELFF. Using reference TRBV5-6 and TRBJ2-2 for the parts outside the CDR3, the full variable domain is DAGVTQSPTHLIKTRGQQVTLRCSPKSGHDTVSWYQQALGQGPQFIFQYYEEEERQRGNFPDRFSGHQFPNYSSELNVNALLLGDSALYLCASSFGAGVTGELFFGEGSRLTVL.

A single count supports this clone. V usage is TRBV11-2 and J usage is TRBJ2-1; no definite D call. The CDR3 spans 14 residues. The V gene lost 5 bases and the J gene lost 2 bases, with 10 bases spanning the gap. The germline gives CDR1 SGHAT, CDR2 FQNNGV. CDR3 coding DNA: TGTGCCAGCAGCCCGGAAGGTCCCTACAATGAGCAGTTCTTC. Encoded protein: CASSPEGPYNEQFF.

The rearrangement uses TRBV5-4 and TRBJ2-5; 10 bases agree with TRBD2. The CDR3 spans 16 residues. CDR1 and CDR2 (germline): SGHNT, YYREEE (reference sequence). Trimming cost V 2 bases and J 3 bases; bases outside gene matches: 7. The CDR3 protein is CASSLAGGPGKETQYF. The CDR3 DNA is TGTGCCAGCAGCTTAGCGGGAGGGCCAGGGAAAGAGACCCAGTACTTC.

The chain employs TRBV5-1 and TRBJ2-3; 9 nucleotides match TRBD2. V trimming: 4 bases; J trimming: 5 bases; junction bases outside the gene matches: 8. In germline, CDR1 is SGHRS, CDR2 YFSETQ. The CDR3 length is 15 residues. The CDR3 loop is CASSPRAGGVDTQYF. The CDR3 DNA reads TGCGCCAGCAGCCCGAGAGCGGGGGGCGTAGATACGCAGTATTTT.

The V gene is TRBV28, the J gene TRBJ2-3; no clear D. The CDR3 length is 18 residues. Germline V gives CDR1 MDHEN, CDR2 SYDVKM. The V and J ends lost 2 bases and 0 bases respectively, with 18 bases between them. CDR3 sequence (DNA): TGTGCCAGCAGTTTAGAGCTCTCCCATAGTTTTAGCACAGATACGCAGTATTTT. The encoded protein is CASSLELSHSFSTDTQYF.

This clone was picked up many times. The rearrangement joins TRBV2 to TRBJ2-1; 7 bases line up with TRBD1. Germline CDR1 is SNHLY and CDR2 is FYNNEI. The CDR3 has 15 residues. V lost 4 bases, J lost 9 bases, and 12 bases stayed unmatched. CDR3 nucleotides: TGTGCCAGCAGTGGGCAGACAGGGAGAGAGAGTGAGCAGTTCTTC. This gives the protein CASSGQTGRESEQFF.

Comment on this clone: This specimen includes other DNA sequences encoding the same CDR3. The rearrangement links TRBV28 to TRBJ1-5, with TRBD1 identical over 8 bases. The V gene end was trimmed by 6 bases and the J gene end by 7 bases; junction bases not matched to a gene: 8. Germline loops: CDR1 MDHEN, CDR2 SYDVKM. This CDR3 has 14 amino acids. In nucleotides, the CDR3 is TGTGCCAGCAGCCCCGGACAGGGAGGCCAGCCCCAGCATTTT. This encodes CASSPGQGGQPQHF.

The V gene is TRBV27, the J gene TRBJ2-3; 8 nucleotides line up with TRBD2. CDR3 length: 13 amino acids. Per germline, CDR1 MNHEY and CDR2 SMNVEV (reference sequence). The J segment lost 3 bases and the V segment lost 5 bases, leaving 1 base of the junction unmatched. The CDR3 region has the DNA TGTGCCAGCAGTAAGCGGGAGACAGATACGCAGTATTTT. This translates into CASSKRETDTQYF.

The rearrangement joins TRBV5-1 to TRBJ2-1, with TRBD2 matching over 7 bases. With 1 base clipped from V and 8 bases from J, the junction kept 9 bases outside the gene matches. This CDR3 comprises 15 residues. Germline V CDR1 and CDR2: SGHRS, YFSETQ. The CDR3 loop reads CASSLRMAGVDEQFF. As DNA, the CDR3 is TGCGCCAGCAGCTTGAGGATGGCGGGAGTTGATGAGCAGTTCTTC.

This clone came up many times. The germline gene is not matched at one end of the junction; a read error may be the cause. The chain uses TRBV29-1 and TRBJ2-5; 8 bases are a match to TRBD1. Germline CDR1 SQVTM, CDR2 ANQGSEA. This CDR3 spans 13 amino acids. The CDR3 DNA reads TGCAGCGTTAAAGACAGGGGAGAAGAGACCCAGTACTTC. This sequence encodes CSVKDRGEETQYF.

The J gene is TRBJ1-5, the V gene TRBV6-5; unclear D gene. V shed 2 bases and J shed 6 bases, with 14 bases lying between them. This CDR3 region has 15 residues. Germline lookup yields CDR1 MNHEY and CDR2 SVGAGI. CDR3 DNA: TGTGCCAGCAGTTACACAATGATGGACCCTCAGCCCCAGCATTTT. This gives the protein CASSYTMMDPQPQHF.

This chain uses TRBV7-3 with TRBJ2-2, with D unclear. CDR1 is SGHTA and CDR2 is FQGTGA in the germline V gene. The CDR3 sequence is 14 residues long. V shed 1 base and J shed 5 bases, with 8 bases lying between them. The CDR3 reads CASSLNRQTGELFF. The CDR3, as DNA: TGTGCCAGCAGCTTAAATAGACAAACCGGGGAGCTGTTTTTT.

In this sample, this clone turned up once. V gene TRBV19 combines with J gene TRBJ1-5; unclear D gene. From germline, CDR1 is LNHDA and CDR2 SQIVND (reference sequence). The CDR3 is 16 amino acids. The ends were cut back, 3 bases at V and 6 bases at J, with 18 bases in the middle. The chain's CDR3 is CASSIQETPPGQPQHF. The CDR3 region has the DNA TGTGCCAGTAGTATCCAGGAAACTCCCCCAGGTCAGCCCCAGCATTTT.

The V gene is TRBV29-1, the J gene TRBJ1-4; 7 bases agree with TRBD1. The germline CDR1 and CDR2 sequences are SQVTM and ANQGSEA. Trimming took 6 bases from V and 8 from J; bases not matched to a gene: 9. The length of the CDR3 is 13 residues. CDR3 loop: CSVTTGTVEKLFF. In DNA, the CDR3 is TGCAGCGTGACAACCGGGACAGTAGAAAAACTGTTTTTT.

The V gene is TRBV23-1, the J gene TRBJ1-3, with D tentatively TRBD1 (5 bases). TRBV23-1 is an ORF, and what it does is uncertain. Trimming left V 0 bases short and J 4 bases short, with 13 bases between. The CDR3 is made up of 16 amino acids. CDR3 protein: CASSQSAAGWGNTIYF. DNA of the CDR3: TGCGCCAGCAGTCAATCGGCGGCAGGGTGGGGAAACACCATATATTTT.